This TCR beta chain was retrieved from a study of long-term antiretroviral therapy in people with HIV. CDR1 and CDR2 (germline): SGHRS, YFSETQ. Trimming removed 4 bases from V and 8 bases from J; junction bases left unmatched: 5. This CDR3 contains 14 residues. In the case of this clone: Antigen unknown.

Study-wide points: The repertoire was dominated at all time points by clones expanded before ART. In HIV, the repertoires covered a tighter span of CDR3 lengths than in controls.

There was at least one pre-ART PBMC sample for each donor, plus at least two post-ART PBMC samples. This was the immunoSEQ v3.0 assay at survey level. Measured with immunoSEQ multiplex PCR; TCRdb has only the in-frame clones, and not every one. The data hold some 16,000 clones, with around 77% observed a single time. This chain links TRBV5-1 with TRBJ1-4, with 10 nucleotides matching TRBD1. This TCR was recovered from a man aged 25-45 years with HIV. Sequenced material: unsorted PBMCs, taken about 2.1 years before starting antiretroviral therapy. The CDR3 nucleotides read TGCGCCAGCAGCCGGACAGGGGGTGGGGAAAAACTGTTTTTT. Translation gives CASSRTGGGEKLFF.